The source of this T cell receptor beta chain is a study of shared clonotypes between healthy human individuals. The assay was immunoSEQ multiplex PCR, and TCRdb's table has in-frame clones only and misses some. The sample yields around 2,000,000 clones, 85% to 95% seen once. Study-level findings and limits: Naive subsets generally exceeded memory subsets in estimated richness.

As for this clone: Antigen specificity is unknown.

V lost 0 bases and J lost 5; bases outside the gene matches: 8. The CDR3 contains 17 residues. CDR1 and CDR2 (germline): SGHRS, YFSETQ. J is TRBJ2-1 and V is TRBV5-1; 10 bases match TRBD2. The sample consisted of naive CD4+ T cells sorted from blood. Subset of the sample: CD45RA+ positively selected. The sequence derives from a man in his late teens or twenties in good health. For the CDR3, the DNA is TGCGCCAGCAGCTTGGGAGGTACTAGCGGGGCCCACAATGAGCAGTTCTTC. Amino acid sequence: CASSLGGTSGAHNEQFF.